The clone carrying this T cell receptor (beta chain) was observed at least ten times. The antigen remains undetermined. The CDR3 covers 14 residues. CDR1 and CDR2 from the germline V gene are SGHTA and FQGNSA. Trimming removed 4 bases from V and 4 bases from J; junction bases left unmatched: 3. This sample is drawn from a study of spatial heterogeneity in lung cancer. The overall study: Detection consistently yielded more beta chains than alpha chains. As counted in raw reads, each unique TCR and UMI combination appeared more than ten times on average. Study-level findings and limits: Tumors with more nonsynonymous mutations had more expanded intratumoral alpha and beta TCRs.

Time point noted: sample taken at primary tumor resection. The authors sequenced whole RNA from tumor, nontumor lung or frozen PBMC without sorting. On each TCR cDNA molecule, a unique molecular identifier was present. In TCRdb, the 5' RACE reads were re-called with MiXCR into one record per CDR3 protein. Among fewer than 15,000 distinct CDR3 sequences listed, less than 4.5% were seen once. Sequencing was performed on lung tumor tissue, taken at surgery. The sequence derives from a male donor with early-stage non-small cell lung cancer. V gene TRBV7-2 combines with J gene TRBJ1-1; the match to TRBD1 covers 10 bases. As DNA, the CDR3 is TGTGCCAGCAGCTGGACAGGGGGAAGCACTGAAGCTTTCTTT. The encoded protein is CASSWTGGSTEAFF.